The clone carrying this T cell receptor (beta chain) appeared a few times. What it binds is unknown. These data are taken from a study of coeliac disease. The wider study: Each coeliac patient was active, refractory type I, or diet-controlled. General observations from the study: Published gliadin-specific TRB sequences appeared in 9 of 18 coeliac samples, 1 of 6 controls. Control samples showed higher TRB and TRG clonality than intraepithelial and lamina propria samples in active celiac disease. Largely private TRB repertoires meant most sequences were sample-unique.

TCRdb's copy holds only in-frame clones and misses some; the assay was immunoSEQ multiplex PCR. This table has over 800 clones, around three fifths appearing once. The ends lost 4 bases at V and 4 bases at J; junction bases unmatched: 4. This CDR3 comprises 15 residues. The V gene's germline CDR1 is KGHSH and CDR2 LQKENI. The chain recombines TRBV18 with TRBJ2-3, with TRBD2 matching 11 bases. The sequence came from a woman aged 45-65 years with celiac disease on a gluten-free diet. The sequenced sample was lamina propria lymphocytes from the gut. The CDR3 nucleotides are TGTGCCAGCTCACTAATAGCGGGGGGGTCAGATACGCAGTATTTT. It specifies CASSLIAGGSDTQYF.